The sequence of this TCR beta chain was determined in a study of tumor and adjacent non-tumor tissue in lung cancer. Overall study context: Stage I to III disease affected ten to eleven men and several women aged roughly 31 to 80.

A modified ARM-PCR protocol with three rounds of nested PCR amplified TCRbeta. TCRdb redid the calling of the multiplex PCR reads with MiXCR, one entry per CDR3 protein. The table includes approximately 90,000 distinct CDR3 sequences, roughly 66% detected once. A note on this clonotype: Antigen: not known. A read error may produce the germline difference seen at one junction end.

General observations from the study: Shorter survival was associated with higher TCR diversity in tumors.

This sample's RNA came from whole unsorted tissue. Donors were chemotherapy-naive, newly diagnosed lung cancer surgical patients in China, August–late 2014. Sequencing input: lung tumor tissue. This clonotype was sampled from a man in his sixties with non-small cell lung cancer.

The CDR3 reads CASSGRQEISRNTIHF. The CDR3 region has the DNA TGTGCCAGCAGCGGCCGACAGGAGATCTCAAGAAACACCATACATTTT. V is TRBV13 and J is TRBJ1-3; D may be TRBD1 (6 bases). There are 16 residues in the CDR3. The germline V gene encodes CDR1 PRHDT and CDR2 FYEKMQ (reference sequence).